Sequencing of this T cell receptor beta chain was carried out in a study of cytomegalovirus exposure and HLA in healthy donors. The assay was immunoSEQ multiplex PCR, and TCRdb's table has in-frame clones only and misses some. This table holds over 85,000 clones, about 92% found once. The study's findings and limits: The study recorded 164 TCR beta chains that were cytomegalovirus-associated. Published work reported that the classifier diagnosed cytomegalovirus status with high specificity and sensitivity.

The CDR3 has 14 amino acids. Per germline, CDR1 MDHEN and CDR2 SYDVKM. With 3 bases removed from V and 13 bases from J, the gap between germline ends came to 16 bases. Details on this clone: Its antigen is not known.

This receptor was taken from a woman under 30 in good health and CMV-seronegative. The sample comprised PBMCs. V gene TRBV28 combines with J gene TRBJ1-6, with unresolved D. The CDR3 region has the DNA TGTGCCAGCAGTTTCGCGGCCCCAAGTAGCCCCCTCCACTTT. Amino acid sequence: CASSFAAPSSPLHF.